This TCR beta chain appears in the sequencing data of a study of cytomegalovirus exposure and HLA in healthy donors. Study in general: From about 179 million T cells, an earlier analysis saw 90 million to 130 million unique TCR beta sequences. Regarding the study as a whole: As a later analysis revealed, most CMV-associated TCR beta chains appeared HLA-restricted. In vitro assays verified that three CMV-associated chains recognized CMV antigens specifically. Immune exposure data for these donors was limited to CMV serostatus.

Both 60 Vbeta primers and 13 Jbeta primers went into the PCR. Profiling relied on immunoSEQ multiplex PCR, and the TCRdb table lists in-frame clones only, not all of them. The sample carries tens of thousands of clones, about three quarters recorded once. Unmatched junction bases numbered 9, after V lost 0 bases and J lost 7 bases. CDR1 is LNHNV, CDR2 YYDKDF, per germline (reference sequence). The CDR3 contains 17 residues. On this clone: Its target is not known.

The TCR was taken from a male donor in good health and CMV-seropositive. Sequenced sample: PBMCs. The J gene is TRBJ1-5, the V gene TRBV15; the match to TRBD1 covers 10 bases. The CDR3 spells CATSREVGQGGRQPQHF. CDR3 coding DNA: TGTGCCACCAGCAGAGAAGTAGGACAGGGGGGAAGACAGCCCCAGCATTTT.